One and the same sample provided the 26 T cell receptor beta chains below, sequenced in a study of cytomegalovirus exposure and HLA in healthy donors. PCR involved 60 Vbeta and 13 Jbeta primers. Using immunoSEQ multiplex PCR, the repertoire was profiled, and TCRdb retains in-frame clones only, with some absent. This table lists around 45,000 clones. Sample: PBMCs. The receptors come from a male donor in good health and CMV-seronegative.

The V gene is TRBV7-6, the J gene TRBJ1-2; possible D gene TRBD1, 5 bases. V lost 1 base and J 0 bases, leaving 6 bases between the germline ends. The CDR3 totals 14 residues. From germline, CDR1 is SGHVS and CDR2 FNYEAQ. CDR3 bases: TGTGCCAGCAGCTTAGACAGGACTAACTATGGCTACACCTTC. This translates into CASSLDRTNYGYTF.

The V and J genes are TRBV4-1 and TRBJ1-2; 9 nucleotides match TRBD1. Germline V gives CDR1 MGHRA, CDR2 YSYEKL. The CDR3 is 15 residues long. V shed 5 bases and J 5 bases; nucleotides not matched to a gene: 9. The CDR3 nucleotides read TGCGCCAGCAGCTCTAAGGGACAGGGTGATTATGGCTACACCTTC. Protein sequence: CASSSKGQGDYGYTF.

The V gene is TRBV9, the J gene TRBJ2-3; TRBD1 aligns across 8 bases. The germline CDR1 and CDR2 sequences are SGDLS and YYNGEE. CDR3 size: 16 residues. V dropped 3 bases and J dropped 0; count of bases not matched to a gene: 6. CDR3 amino acids: CASSEDRGFSTDTQYF. CDR3 coding DNA: TGTGCCAGCAGCGAAGACAGGGGATTCAGCACAGATACGCAGTATTTT.

The genes are TRBV5-1 and TRBJ2-7; D is possibly TRBD2 (6 bases). The CDR3 covers 15 residues. Trimming removed 0 bases at V and 2 bases at J, with 12 bases between. CDR1 is SGHRS, CDR2 YFSETQ, per germline. The CDR3 coding sequence is TGCGCCAGCAGCTTGGGTAGCGGCGACGCCTACGAGCAGTACTTC. Residues: CASSLGSGDAYEQYF.

The chain recombines TRBV2 with TRBJ1-2; a weak D match, TRBD1 (6 bases). CDR1 SNHLY and CDR2 FYNNEI come from the germline V gene. The V gene lost 6 bases and the J gene lost 5 bases, with 22 bases spanning the gap. The CDR3 totals 16 residues. CDR3 nucleotide sequence: TGTGCCAGCAGCTTCGCAGGGGCACCCCAACAATATGGCTACACCTTC. The encoded protein is CASSFAGAPQQYGYTF.

The chain joins TRBV27 to TRBJ1-2; tentative D call: TRBD1 (6 bases). V lost 0 bases, J lost 8 bases, and 16 bases lay in between. The CDR3 has 15 amino acids. The germline V gene encodes CDR1 MNHEY and CDR2 SMNVEV (reference sequence). The CDR3 DNA is TGTGCCAGCAGTTTATCCGCCCCGGGGGGGCTAGGCTACACCTTC. Translation: CASSLSAPGGLGYTF.

The V call is TRBV5-1, the J call TRBJ2-7, with D possibly TRBD2 on 6 matching bases. Per the germline V gene, CDR1 is SGHRS and CDR2 is YFSETQ. The V end was cut by 5 bases, the J end by 5 bases, with 17 bases between. This CDR3 contains 14 residues. The CDR3, as DNA: TGCGCCAGCAGGGACCTCCCGGGGGACCACGAGCAGTACTTC. This codes for CASRDLPGDHEQYF.

The rearrangement links TRBV4-2 to TRBJ2-3, with 8 bases that match TRBD2. Trimming cost V 0 bases and J 4 bases; bases outside gene matches: 9. In germline, CDR1 is LGHNA, CDR2 YNFKEQ. The CDR3 runs to 17 residues. The CDR3 sequence: CASSQERTGGPADTQYF. Written as DNA, the CDR3 is TGTGCCAGCAGCCAAGAGCGAACGGGGGGGCCGGCAGATACGCAGTATTTT.

The chain uses TRBV19 and TRBJ1-4; D is possibly TRBD1 (5 bases). Trimming cost V 2 bases and J 0 bases, with 10 bases left between them. CDR1 and CDR2 from the germline V gene are LNHDA and SQIVND (reference sequence). This CDR3 is 16 amino acids long. CDR3 DNA sequence: TGTGCCAGTAGTATAATCGGGGGAACAACTAATGAAAAACTGTTTTTT. This translates into CASSIIGGTTNEKLFF.

The chain recombines TRBV6-6 with TRBJ2-5, with D perhaps matching TRBD1 (6 bases). This CDR3 has 16 amino acids. The V gene's germline CDR1 is MNHNY and CDR2 SVGAGI (reference sequence). V gave up 6 bases and J gave up 0 bases, with 17 bases separating them. The CDR3 bases are TGTGCCAGCAGCTACCCGGGACACGTGGACCAAGAGACCCAGTACTTC. It encodes CASSYPGHVDQETQYF.

This chain links TRBV6-4 with TRBJ2-1, with a tentative D call TRBD2 (5 bases). CDR3 length equals 14 residues. V lost 5 bases, J lost 4 bases, and 12 bases lay in between. CDR1 and CDR2 from the germline V gene are MRHNA and SNTAGT. CDR3 sequence: CASSPELVYNEQFF. The CDR3 region has the DNA TGTGCCAGCAGTCCCGAACTAGTTTACAATGAGCAGTTCTTC.

This chain connects TRBV7-9 to TRBJ2-2, with D tentatively TRBD1 (6 bases). The CDR3 runs to 14 residues. Germline V gene data show CDR1 as SEHNR and CDR2 as FQNEAQ (reference sequence). The V and J ends lost 5 bases and 1 base respectively, with 8 bases between them. CDR3 amino acids: CASSLTGNTGELFF. CDR3 DNA sequence: TGTGCCAGCAGCCTGACAGGGAACACCGGGGAGCTGTTTTTT.

The chain is built from TRBV6-5 and TRBJ1-3; the D is unclear. V lost 7 bases, J lost 3 bases, and 10 bases lay in between. CDR1 and CDR2 from the germline V gene are MNHEY and SVGAGI. The CDR3 is 13 amino acids. This CDR3 reads CASTRTDGNTIYF. The CDR3 bases are TGTGCCAGCACCAGGACTGATGGAAACACCATATATTTT.

The chain is built from TRBV29-1 and TRBJ1-2; 9 nucleotides agree with TRBD1. The CDR3 is 13 residues long. Germline V CDR1 and CDR2: SQVTM, ANQGSEA. J gave up 1 base and V 5 bases, and 2 bases lay outside the gene matches. CDR3 loop: CSVRTGDNYGYTF. The CDR3 DNA follows: TGCAGCGTTCGGACAGGGGATAACTATGGCTACACCTTC. The full variable domain, rest sourced from reference TRBV29-1 and TRBJ1-2, is SAVISQKPSRDICQRGTSLTIQCQVDSQVTMMFWYRQQPGQSLTLIATANQGSEATYESGFVIDKFPISRPNLTFSTLTVSNMSPEDSSIYLCSVRTGDNYGYTFGSGTRLTVV.

The rearrangement links TRBV10-2 to TRBJ2-2, with a weak D call TRBD1 (5 bases). CDR3 length: 14 amino acids. Per germline, CDR1 WSHSY and CDR2 SAAADI. With 6 bases removed from V and 5 bases from J, the gap between germline ends came to 13 bases. The CDR3 DNA reads TGCGCCAGCAGAGAAACCAGGGTAACCGGGGAGCTGTTTTTT. Its translation: CASRETRVTGELFF.

The V call is TRBV7-2, the J call TRBJ1-6; the D gene is possibly TRBD1 (5 bases). The CDR3 is 14 residues long. Germline loops: CDR1 SGHTA, CDR2 FQGNSA. V was pared by 6 bases and J by 6 bases, with 12 bases between. The CDR3, as DNA: TGTGCCAGCAGAGAACAGGAGATTAATTCACCCCTCCACTTT. It encodes CASREQEINSPLHF.

The gene calls are TRBV6-1 and TRBJ1-2; 9 positions match TRBD1. V shed 2 bases and J 7 bases; nucleotides not matched to a gene: 8. CDR1 and CDR2 from the germline V gene are MNHNS and SASEGT. CDR3 length: 15 residues. The CDR3 spells CASSEILWDRVGYTF. The DNA of the CDR3 is TGTGCCAGCAGTGAAATATTATGGGACAGGGTTGGCTACACCTTC.

The rearrangement uses TRBV30 and TRBJ1-1, with TRBD1 matching over 7 bases. Trimming took 4 bases from V and 4 from J; bases not matched to a gene: 12. The CDR3 is 15 residues long. CDR1 is GTSNPN, CDR2 SVGIG, per germline (reference sequence). The CDR3 here is CAWNPLRGESTEAFF. Here the CDR3 DNA reads TGTGCCTGGAACCCCCTCAGGGGGGAGAGCACTGAAGCTTTCTTT.

This rearrangement joins TRBV5-8 to TRBJ1-2; D call uncertain. V lost 5 bases to trimming and J lost 9 bases, with 11 bases between them. The length of the CDR3 is 11 residues. Looked up from germline, CDR1 is SGHTS and CDR2 is YDEGEE. Here the CDR3 reads CASRADISYTF. CDR3 coding DNA: TGTGCCAGCAGAGCTGATATCAGCTACACCTTC. Using reference TRBV5-8 and TRBJ1-2 for the parts outside the CDR3, the full variable domain is EAGVTQSPTHLIKTRGQQATLRCSPISGHTSVYWYQQALGLGLQFLLWYDEGEERNRGNFPPRFSGRQFPNYSSELNVNALELEDSALYLCASRADISYTFGSGTRLTVV.

The J gene is TRBJ1-2, the V gene TRBV19; 8 nucleotides align to TRBD1. Trimming at V came to 2 bases and at J to 4 bases, leaving 9 bases not matched to a gene. There are 16 residues in the CDR3. CDR1 LNHDA and CDR2 SQIVND come from the germline V gene (reference sequence). For the CDR3, the DNA is TGTGCCAGTAGTATACCCCCTCGACAGGGGAGCTATGGCTACACCTTC. Translated, it gives CASSIPPRQGSYGYTF.

The chain joins TRBV19 to TRBJ1-1; no firm D call. V was pared by 2 bases and J by 8 bases, with 9 bases between. CDR1 is LNHDA, CDR2 SQIVND, per germline (reference sequence). CDR3 size: 12 residues. The CDR3 loop reads CASSIFAGEAFF. The CDR3 DNA is TGTGCCAGTAGTATATTCGCGGGAGAAGCTTTCTTT.

This sequence joins TRBV27 and TRBJ2-2; D ambiguous. This CDR3 comprises 14 residues. V dropped 1 base and J dropped 4 bases, with 7 bases sitting between them. Germline V CDR1 and CDR2: MNHEY, SMNVEV (reference sequence). The CDR3 spells CASSLFLPTGELFF. The DNA for the CDR3 is TGTGCCAGCAGTTTATTCCTTCCCACCGGGGAGCTGTTTTTT.

The chain combines TRBV11-3 with TRBJ2-1; a weak D match, TRBD1 (7 bases). The V and J ends lost 3 bases and 9 bases respectively, with 18 bases between them. Germline V gene lookup returns CDR1 SGHNT and CDR2 YENEEA. The CDR3 runs to 15 residues. The CDR3 region is CASSFQGEVVSEQFF. The CDR3 region has the DNA TGTGCCAGCAGCTTCCAGGGGGAGGTCGTCAGTGAGCAGTTCTTC.

This chain uses TRBV5-5 with TRBJ2-7; a possible D gene is TRBD1 (6 bases). CDR3 length: 12 amino acids. Germline CDR1 reads SGHKS; CDR2 reads YYEKEE (reference sequence). Trimming pared 6 bases from V and 2 bases from J, leaving 9 bases between. The CDR3 sequence: CASTQGPYEQYF. The CDR3 nucleotides are TGTGCCAGCACACAGGGCCCCTACGAGCAGTACTTC.

The V gene is TRBV7-6, the J gene TRBJ1-6; 9 bases are shared with TRBD1. This CDR3 contains 15 residues. The junction had 3 bases not matched to a gene; V was cut back by 1 base and J by 8 bases. Germline CDR1 and CDR2: SGHVS and FNYEAQ. The CDR3 loop is CASSLGDRVDSPLHF. The CDR3 coding sequence is TGTGCCAGCAGCTTAGGGGACAGGGTTGATTCACCCCTCCACTTT. The full variable domain, with the rest looked up from reference TRBV7-6 and TRBJ1-6, is GAGVSQSPRYKVTKRGQDVALRCDPISGHVSLYWYRQALGQGPEFLTYFNYEAQQDKSGLPNDRFSAERPEGSISTLTIQRTEQRDSAMYRCASSLGDRVDSPLHFGNGTRLTVT.

The CDR3 nucleotides are TGTGCCAGCAGCCACCGGGACAGGGGTTTGAATGAGCAGTTCTTC. It specifies CASSHRDRGLNEQFF. The chain couples TRBV7-9 to TRBJ2-1, with 10 nucleotides matching TRBD1. The CDR3 is 15 residues long. Unmatched junction bases numbered 8, after V lost 5 bases and J lost 7 bases. In germline, CDR1 is SEHNR, CDR2 FQNEAQ (reference sequence).